This TCR beta chain was sequenced in a study of CD8+ T cells in alopecia areata. Regarding the study as a whole: For lesional scalp, especially alopecia totalis/universalis, clonality was higher than in normal scalp.

The CDR3 has 15 residues. V lost 4 bases, J lost 0 bases, and 5 bases stayed unmatched. Germline V gives CDR1 MDHEN, CDR2 SYDVKM. It was cDNA, reverse transcribed from extracted RNA, that served as the sequencing template. TCRdb's table, derived via immunoSEQ multiplex PCR, lists solely in-frame clones and lacks some. The table has about 110,000 clones, approximately 50% seen once. Sorted populations comprised CD4+ and CD8+ T cells obtained from PBMCs. A note on this clone: Antigen: not known.

V gene TRBV28 combines with J gene TRBJ2-5; 7 nucleotides match TRBD1. Sequenced material: NKG2D-low CD8+ T cells sorted from blood. This receptor was obtained from a human donor with alopecia areata. The CDR3 sequence is CASSYPTGNQETQYF. The CDR3 coding sequence is TGTGCCAGCAGTTATCCGACAGGGAACCAAGAGACCCAGTACTTC.